The clone carrying this T cell receptor (beta chain) showed up many times. Its antigen is as yet unknown. This specimen belongs to a study of early T cells in non-severe SARS-CoV-2 infection. Study information: Sequenced bulk RNA came from whole blood that was unsorted, and chains were unpaired.

The TCR library protocol was used to attach unique molecular identifiers. These identifiers were attached to individual cDNA molecules. MiXCR, applied by TCRdb to the 5' RACE reads, yields one record per CDR3 protein. The sample has about 52,000 distinct CDR3 sequences, approximately 6% seen once. Findings of the study overall: Anti-spike CD8 responses were favored in VDJdb matching, and private and CD4 specificities were missed.

CDR1 is MDHEN and CDR2 is SYDVKM in the germline V gene. CDR3 length equals 16 residues. Germline trimming cut 5 bases from V and 10 bases from J; bases unmatched to any gene: 14. The sample comprised whole blood. The TCR was taken from an adult who was a healthcare worker with PCR-confirmed SARS-CoV-2 infection or an uninfected control (not recorded which). V and J are TRBV28 and TRBJ1-4; 9 nucleotides align to TRBD1. Written as DNA, the CDR3 is TGTGCCAGCAGTCCAGACGGGGGGACAGGGTACGGAAAACTGTTTTTT. This encodes CASSPDGGTGYGKLFF.